The 28 T cell receptor beta chains given below trace back to one sample, sequenced in a study of T cell clones after liver transplantation. Assay used: immunoSEQ multiplex PCR; TCRdb lists only in-frame clones, some missing. The data show 10,000 or so clones, about 72% seen once. The material was CD8+ T cells from blood, obtained at the 22-month timepoint. Source of these receptors: a human patient who received a liver transplant. Part of the T cells may come from the graft donor.

The rearrangement links TRBV30 to TRBJ2-6; 8 bases match TRBD1. This CDR3 region has 19 residues. Germline CDR1 is GTSNPN and CDR2 is SVGIG (reference sequence). The trim removed 1 base at V and 0 bases at J, leaving 11 bases unmatched. The CDR3 DNA follows: TGTGCCTGGAGTGCATCCGGGACAGGCATGATCTCTGGGGCCAACGTCCTGACTTTC. Protein sequence: CAWSASGTGMISGANVLTF.

CDR3 residues: CASSSGEGAHGYTF. The CDR3 DNA follows: TGTGCCAGCAGCTCGGGGGAGGGCGCGCATGGCTACACCTTC. V gene TRBV7-6 combines with J gene TRBJ1-2; maybe TRBD1 (5 bases). The CDR3 is made up of 14 amino acids. Germline lookup yields CDR1 SGHVS and CDR2 FNYEAQ. The V end was cut by 4 bases, the J end by 6 bases, with 15 bases between.

The chain has TRBV25-1 and TRBJ1-2, with D unresolved. Deletions cut 2 bases from V and 4 bases from J, with 17 bases between. The CDR3 loop spans 16 amino acids. Germline V gives CDR1 MGHDK, CDR2 SYGVNS. In DNA, the CDR3 is TGTGCCAGCAGTGAAAATGGGGTTCACCTGGGCTATGGCTACACCTTC. Its protein product is CASSENGVHLGYGYTF.

The genes are TRBV30 and TRBJ2-3; 10 positions match TRBD2. CDR3 length: 15 residues. Germline CDR1 and CDR2: GTSNPN and SVGIG (reference sequence). V was clipped by 4 bases and J by 5 bases; unmatched bases: 9. In DNA form, the CDR3 reads TGTGCCTGGACTAGCGGGGGCCCGGTCGGAGATACGCAGTATTTT. Its protein is CAWTSGGPVGDTQYF.

This clone was found once. The CDR3 bases are TGTGCCAGCAGCTTAATCCCTAGCGGGGGAGTAGATACGCAGTATTTT. Its translation: CASSLIPSGGVDTQYF. The rearrangement joins TRBV7-2 to TRBJ2-3; 10 bases align to TRBD2. Trimming took 2 bases from V and 5 from J; bases not matched to a gene: 7. Per the germline V gene, CDR1 is SGHTA and CDR2 is FQGNSA. The CDR3 is 16 amino acids. The full variable domain, completed using reference TRBV7-2 and TRBJ2-3, is GAGVSQSPSNKVTEKGKDVELRCDPISGHTALYWYRQSLGQGLEFLIYFQGNSAPDKSGLPSDRFSAERTGGSVSTLTIQRTQQEDSAVYLCASSLIPSGGVDTQYFGPGTRLTVL.

The chain employs TRBV7-9 and TRBJ2-1; 7 bases are a match to TRBD1. Trimming cost V 5 bases and J 0 bases; bases outside gene matches: 4. The CDR3 has 15 residues. Germline CDR1 reads SEHNR; CDR2 reads FQNEAQ (reference sequence). In nucleotides, the CDR3 is TGTGCCAGCAGCCAGGGACAGAACTCCTACAATGAGCAGTTCTTC. This codes for CASSQGQNSYNEQFF. Combining the CDR3 with reference TRBV7-9 and TRBJ2-1 gives the whole variable domain DTGVSQNPRHKITKRGQNVTFRCDPISEHNRLYWYRQTLGQGPEFLTYFQNEAQLEKSRLLSDRFSAERPKGSFSTLEIQRTEQGDSAMYLCASSQGQNSYNEQFFGPGTRLTVL.

The V and J genes are TRBV2 and TRBJ1-1; 9 nucleotides align to TRBD1. From germline, CDR1 is SNHLY and CDR2 FYNNEI. V trimming: 3 bases; J trimming: 2 bases; junction bases outside the gene matches: 1. The length of the CDR3 is 14 residues. This CDR3 is CASSEGQGNTEAFF. The DNA for the CDR3 is TGTGCCAGCAGTGAGGGACAGGGAAACACTGAAGCTTTCTTT.

The V call is TRBV19, the J call TRBJ1-1; no clear D. CDR3 length: 12 residues. V was clipped by 6 bases and J by 4 bases, with 9 bases between them. Germline CDR1 LNHDA, CDR2 SQIVND (reference sequence). The DNA of the CDR3 is TGTGCCAGTAGCATGGGGAGCACTGAAGCTTTCTTT. Translated: CASSMGSTEAFF.

The gene calls are TRBV10-3 and TRBJ2-3, with D possibly being TRBD1 (6 bases). The CDR3 contains 14 residues. Germline values: CDR1 ENHRY, CDR2 SYGVKD. Trimming took off 10 bases at V and 3 bases at J, with 17 bases between the two ends. The CDR3 loop is CATPNSQGTDTQYF. The DNA for the CDR3 is TGTGCCACCCCAAACTCACAGGGAACAGATACGCAGTATTTT.

This chain connects TRBV11-2 to TRBJ2-7; 7 bases fit TRBD2. The germline V gene encodes CDR1 SGHAT and CDR2 FQNNGV. V dropped 5 bases and J dropped 5; count of bases not matched to a gene: 9. This CDR3 spans 14 amino acids. Here the CDR3 reads CASSGEDGGNEQYF. DNA for the CDR3: TGTGCCAGCAGCGGAGAGGACGGGGGGAACGAGCAGTACTTC.

The chain recombines TRBV27 with TRBJ2-7, with 7 nucleotides matching TRBD1. The CDR3 extends over 17 amino acids. Germline trimming cut 6 bases from V and 3 bases from J; bases unmatched to any gene: 17. Per germline, CDR1 MNHEY and CDR2 SMNVEV (reference sequence). CDR3 region: CASSLTFRGQLYYEQYF. In DNA form, the CDR3 reads TGTGCCAGCAGCCTTACGTTTCGGGGACAGTTATACTACGAGCAGTACTTC.

The rearrangement joins TRBV7-8 to TRBJ2-5; D is uncertain. Germline V lookup: CDR1 SGHVS, CDR2 FQNEAQ. The V gene lost 5 bases and the J gene lost 5 bases, with 12 bases spanning the gap. This CDR3 spans 13 amino acids. CDR3 loop: CASSPELEETQYF. DNA for the CDR3: TGTGCCAGCAGCCCTGAGCTGGAGGAGACCCAGTACTTC. The variable domain in full, completed from reference TRBV7-8 and TRBJ2-5, reads GAGVSQSPRYKVAKRGQDVALRCDPISGHVSLFWYQQALGQGPEFLTYFQNEAQLDKSGLPSDRFFAERPEGSVSTLKIQRTQQEDSAVYLCASSPELEETQYFGPGTRLLVL.

The chain is built from TRBV28 and TRBJ1-5; D gene uncertain. Trimming removed 5 bases from V and 0 bases from J, with 11 bases in between. The CDR3 spans 15 residues. Germline CDR1 is MDHEN and CDR2 is SYDVKM. Written as DNA, the CDR3 is TGTGCCAGCAGTAGACTGGGGTTTAGCAATCAGCCCCAGCATTTT. Protein sequence: CASSRLGFSNQPQHF.

The gene calls are TRBV2 and TRBJ1-2; D perhaps matches TRBD1 (6 bases). This CDR3 spans 13 amino acids. V was pared by 0 bases and J by 8 bases, with 10 bases between. CDR1 and CDR2 from the germline V gene are SNHLY and FYNNEI. Here the CDR3 reads CASSEAGGNGYTF. The CDR3 DNA reads TGTGCCAGCAGTGAAGCAGGGGGTAACGGCTACACCTTC.

This chain joins TRBV10-2 and TRBJ2-7; D remains ambiguous. CDR1 and CDR2 (germline): WSHSY, SAAADI. Trimming took 0 bases from V and 6 from J, leaving 6 bases between them. This CDR3 spans 12 amino acids. The CDR3 reads CASSESWVEQYF. CDR3 nucleotide sequence: TGCGCCAGCAGTGAGTCGTGGGTCGAGCAGTACTTC.

This sequence joins TRBV6-5 and TRBJ1-2; D gene unclear. V was pared by 2 bases and J by 5 bases, with 15 bases between. CDR3 length: 15 amino acids. Per the germline V gene, CDR1 is MNHEY and CDR2 is SVGAGI. This CDR3 reads CASSYTGGGTYGYTF. The CDR3 DNA reads as TGTGCCAGCAGTTACACCGGCGGTGGTACATATGGCTACACCTTC.

The genes are TRBV4-1 and TRBJ2-3; TRBD2 might be the D (6 bases). V lost 1 base to trimming and J lost 3 bases, with 14 bases between them. The length of the CDR3 is 16 residues. Germline CDR1 is MGHRA and CDR2 is YSYEKL. CDR3 DNA sequence: TGCGCCAGCAGCCAAGTGTCCGGGCGGGGAACAGATACGCAGTATTTT. Its translation is CASSQVSGRGTDTQYF.

The CDR3: CASSVARDYTEAFF. The CDR3, as DNA: TGTGCCAGCAGCGTAGCCAGGGACTACACTGAAGCTTTCTTT. The V gene is TRBV9, the J gene TRBJ1-1; D may be TRBD1 (5 bases). This CDR3 comprises 14 residues. Germline V gives CDR1 SGDLS, CDR2 YYNGEE. V was cut by 0 bases and J by 3 bases, with 9 bases left in between.

The count of this clone is one. The V and J genes are TRBV7-6 and TRBJ2-3; D is perhaps TRBD1 or TRBD2 (5 bases each). V lost 2 bases and J lost 1, with 7 bases in between. The V gene's germline CDR1 is SGHVS and CDR2 FNYEAQ. The CDR3 is 14 amino acids. The CDR3 is CASSLLGGTDTQYF. The CDR3 bases are TGTGCCAGCAGCTTATTGGGGGGCACAGATACGCAGTATTTT.

This clone has more than one count but fewer than ten. The V call is TRBV5-6, the J call TRBJ1-6, with D possibly being TRBD1 (6 bases). The V and J ends lost 0 bases and 6 bases respectively, with 10 bases between them. From germline, CDR1 is SGHDT and CDR2 YYEEEE. This CDR3 region has 15 residues. The CDR3 here is CASSLEGRGNSPLHF. CDR3 bases: TGTGCCAGCAGCTTGGAGGGCAGGGGTAATTCACCCCTCCACTTT.

This clone was recorded a few times. The V call is TRBV19, the J call TRBJ1-6; possibly TRBD1 for D (5 bases). Trimming pared 3 bases from V and 7 bases from J, leaving 10 bases between. The CDR3 runs 14 residues. Per germline, CDR1 LNHDA and CDR2 SQIVND (reference sequence). This chain's CDR3 is CASSMWGGNSPLHF. Written as DNA, the CDR3 is TGTGCCAGTAGTATGTGGGGCGGGAATTCACCCCTCCACTTT.

This clone has a handful of counts. V is TRBV9 and J is TRBJ2-2; D possibly corresponds to TRBD2 (5 bases). Germline loops: CDR1 SGDLS, CDR2 YYNGEE. CDR3 length: 16 residues. Deletions cut 6 bases from V and 6 bases from J, with 21 bases between. In DNA form, the CDR3 reads TGTGCCAGCACCCCACGAGCTGCGCCCGGGGCCGGGGAGCTGTTTTTT. Protein product: CASTPRAAPGAGELFF.

J is TRBJ1-4 and V is TRBV5-1; no reliable D call. Germline assignment: CDR1 SGHRS and CDR2 YFSETQ. Trimming took off 0 bases at V and 8 bases at J, with 14 bases between the two ends. CDR3 length equals 15 residues. As DNA, the CDR3 is TGCGCCAGCAGCTTGGCCAAGTCAGGCTGGGAAAAACTGTTTTTT. This translates into CASSLAKSGWEKLFF.

The chain couples TRBV29-1 to TRBJ2-3; 9 positions agree with TRBD2. This CDR3 spans 16 amino acids. Germline V gene lookup returns CDR1 SQVTM and CDR2 ANQGSEA. With 1 base clipped from V and 2 bases from J, the junction kept 7 bases outside the gene matches. The CDR3 sequence: CSVEGSERGVTDTQYF. For the CDR3, the DNA is TGCAGCGTTGAAGGCTCGGAGCGGGGGGTCACAGATACGCAGTATTTT.

The chain joins TRBV7-8 to TRBJ2-3; 7 bases are shared with TRBD2. The length of the CDR3 is 15 residues. J gave up 4 bases and V 1 base, and 5 bases lay outside the gene matches. The germline gives CDR1 SGHVS, CDR2 FQNEAQ. The DNA of the CDR3 is TGTGCCAGCAGCTTAGACCTGGGGGGGGCAGATACGCAGTATTTT. The encoded protein is CASSLDLGGADTQYF.

V and J are TRBV7-7 and TRBJ2-1; a weak D match, TRBD2 (5 bases). Germline CDR1 reads SSHAT; CDR2 reads FNYEAQ (reference sequence). V dropped 2 bases and J dropped 8 bases, with 13 bases sitting between them. The CDR3 is 14 amino acids. CDR3 sequence: CASSLRTRFDEQFF. CDR3 bases: TGTGCCAGCAGCTTAAGGACTCGTTTCGATGAGCAGTTCTTC.

This rearrangement joins TRBV7-2 to TRBJ2-7; D not certain. The germline CDR1 and CDR2 sequences are SGHTA and FQGNSA. V was cut by 5 bases and J by 0 bases, with 8 bases left in between. The CDR3 totals 13 residues. The CDR3: CASSPDGSYEQYF. The CDR3 DNA reads TGTGCCAGCAGCCCGGACGGCTCCTACGAGCAGTACTTC.

V usage is TRBV19 and J usage is TRBJ2-3, with 12 bases identical to TRBD2. The CDR3 length is 16 residues. Germline-derived CDR1 and CDR2 are LNHDA and SQIVND (reference sequence). Trimming removed 7 bases from V and 1 base from J; junction bases left unmatched: 6. CDR3 sequence reads: CASTLAGGPGTDTQYF. CDR3 DNA sequence: TGTGCCAGTACTCTAGCGGGGGGGCCTGGCACAGATACGCAGTATTTT.